This T cell receptor beta chain is from a study of Ad26.COV2.S vaccination and SARS-CoV-2 variants. As to treatment: roughly 20 received Ad26.COV2.S at low or high dose, single or two shots; about 5 received placebo; per-sample allocation not given. The investigators took samples on day 63 after the first vaccine or placebo injection. Trimming took 11 bases from V and 4 from J, leaving 15 bases between them. CDR3 length: 13 residues. CDR1 and CDR2 from the germline V gene are SEHNR and FQNEAQ (reference sequence). Sequencing was performed with immunoSEQ multiplex PCR; in TCRdb, only in-frame clones are kept and a portion is missing. The sample includes about 320,000 clones, just under 85% of them seen just once.

The genes are TRBV7-9 and TRBJ1-3; no clear D. This TCR came from a person aged 18-65 years who received the Ad26.COV2.S COVID-19 vaccine or a placebo. This specimen consisted of peripheral blood, obtained in a trial of Ad26.COV2.S vaccine versus placebo. CDR3 protein: CAGLGFGGNTIYF. The CDR3, as DNA: TGTGCCGGCCTCGGGTTTGGCGGAAACACCATATATTTT.